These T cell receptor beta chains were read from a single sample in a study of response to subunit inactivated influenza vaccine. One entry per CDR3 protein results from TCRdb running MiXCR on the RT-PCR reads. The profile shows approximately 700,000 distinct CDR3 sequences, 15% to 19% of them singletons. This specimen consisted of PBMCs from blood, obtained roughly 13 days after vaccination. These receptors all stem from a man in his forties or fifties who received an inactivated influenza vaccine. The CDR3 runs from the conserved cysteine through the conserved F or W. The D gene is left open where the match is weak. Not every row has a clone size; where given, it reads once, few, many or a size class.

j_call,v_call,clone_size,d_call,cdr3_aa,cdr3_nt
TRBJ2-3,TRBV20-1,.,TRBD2,CSAPGTRGTQYF,TGCAGTGCTCCCGGGACTAGGGGTACGCAGTATTTT
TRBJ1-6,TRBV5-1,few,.,CASSSTPGQRNNSPLHF,TGCGCCAGCAGTTCTACTCCCGGACAGCGGAATAATTCACCCCTCCACTTT
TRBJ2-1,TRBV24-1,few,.,CATSDLQADSYNEQFF,TGTGCCACCAGTGATTTACAGGCCGACTCCTACAATGAGCAGTTCTTC
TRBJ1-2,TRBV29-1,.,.,CSVVGHGQWDTF,TGCAGCGTTGTTGGGCATGGACAGTGGGACACCTTC
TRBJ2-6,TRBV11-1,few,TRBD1,CASSPGTARSGANVLTF,TGTGCCAGCAGCCCCGGGACAGCCCGCTCTGGGGCCAACGTCCTGACTTTC
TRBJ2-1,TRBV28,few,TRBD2,CASSLSLSGRADNEQFF,TGTGCCAGCAGTTTATCGCTTAGCGGGAGAGCCGACAATGAGCAGTTCTTC
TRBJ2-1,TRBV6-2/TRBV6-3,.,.,CASTTYSSNEQFF,TGTGCCAGCACCACGTACTCCAGCAATGAGCAGTTCTTC
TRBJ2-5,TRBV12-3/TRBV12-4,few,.,CASSQSRETQYF,TGTGCCAGCAGTCAAAGCCGTGAGACCCAGTACTTC
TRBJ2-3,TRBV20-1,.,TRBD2,CSAKRLAGVTDTQYF,TGCAGTGCCAAGAGGCTAGCGGGAGTCACAGATACGCAGTATTTT
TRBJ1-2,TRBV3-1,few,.,CASSQDRRVYGYTF,TGTGCCAGCAGCCAAGACAGGAGAGTTTATGGCTACACCTTC
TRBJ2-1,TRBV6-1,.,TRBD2,CASSTGLAGNEQFF,TGTGCCAGCAGTACCGGACTAGCGGGGAATGAGCAGTTCTTC
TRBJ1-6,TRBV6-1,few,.,CASSDGGYSPLHF,TGTGCCAGCAGTGATGGGGGGTATTCACCCCTCCACTTT
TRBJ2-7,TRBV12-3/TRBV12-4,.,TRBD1,CASSLTGGGYRQQYF,TGTGCCAGCAGCCTGACAGGGGGCGGCTACAGACAGCAGTACTTC
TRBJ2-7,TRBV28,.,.,CASSWGPPYEQYF,TGTGCCAGCAGCTGGGGCCCCCCCTACGAGCAGTACTTC
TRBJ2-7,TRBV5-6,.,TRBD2,CASSLRLRTSSYEQYF,TGTGCCAGCAGCTTGCGCTTGCGGACTAGCTCCTACGAGCAGTACTTC
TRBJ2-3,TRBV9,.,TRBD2,CASSVGTSGRAVDTQYF,TGTGCCAGCAGCGTAGGGACTAGCGGGAGAGCGGTAGATACGCAGTATTTT
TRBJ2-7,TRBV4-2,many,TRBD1,CASSGQGGEQYF,TGTGCCAGCTCTGGACAGGGGGGCGAGCAGTACTTC
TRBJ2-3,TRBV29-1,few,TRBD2,CSVEIRTSGSDTQYF,TGCAGCGTTGAAATCAGGACTAGCGGGAGTGATACGCAGTATTTT
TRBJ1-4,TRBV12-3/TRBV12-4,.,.,CASSPDPGTILPNEKLFF,TGTGCCAGCAGCCCAGATCCAGGGACCATCCTACCTAATGAAAAACTGTTTTTT
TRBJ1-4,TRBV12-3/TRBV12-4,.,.,CASSLKSSTNEKLFF,TGTGCCAGCAGTTTGAAATCTTCAACTAATGAAAAACTGTTTTTT
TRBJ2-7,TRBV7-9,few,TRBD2,CASSLAPSGETYEQYF,TGTGCCAGCAGCTTAGCTCCTAGCGGGGAGACCTACGAGCAGTACTTC
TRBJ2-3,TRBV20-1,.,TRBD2,CCASGLAGPRGTDTQYF,TGCTGTGCTAGTGGGCTAGCGGGGCCTCGGGGGACAGATACGCAGTATTTT
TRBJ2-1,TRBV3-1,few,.,CASSQTLARGGWNEQFF,TGTGCCAGCAGCCAAACCCTCGCTCGGGGAGGTTGGAATGAGCAGTTCTTC
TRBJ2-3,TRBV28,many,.,CALSDSTDTQYF,TGTGCCTTAAGCGATAGCACAGATACGCAGTATTTT
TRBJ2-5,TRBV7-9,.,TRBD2,CASITPSGNQETQYF,TGTGCCAGCATAACTCCTAGCGGGAACCAAGAGACCCAGTACTTC